This T cell receptor (beta chain) came from a study of T cell repertoires in aging, cancer and after chemotherapy. Study results and caveats: Rebound thymic output was suggested by rising median generation probability during chemotherapy in each cancer cohort. Loss of evenness, beyond lost richness, contributed to age-related TCR diversity decline in cancer patients.

A mixed TRB-A/B primer pool amplified rearranged TRB by multiplex touch-down PCR. Each CDR3 protein gets one entry after TCRdb re-called the multiplex PCR reads with MiXCR. The repertoire holds 7,500 to 10,000 distinct CDR3 sequences, with roughly half as singletons. On this clonotype itself: The target antigen is unknown.

TCR beta rearrangements were amplified from peripheral blood genomic DNA. This CDR3 comprises 15 residues. Germline CDR1 reads MNHEY; CDR2 reads SVGEGT. Trimming at V came to 5 bases and at J to 1 base, leaving 5 bases not matched to a gene. This rearrangement joins TRBV6-2 or TRBV6-3 to TRBJ1-1, with 9 bases identical to TRBD1. The receptor's source is a human donor with a solid tumor. Sequenced: blood. CDR3 nucleotides: TGTGCCAGCAGTCGCCACAGGGGGCGGAACACTGAAGCTTTCTTT. The encoded protein is CASSRHRGRNTEAFF.